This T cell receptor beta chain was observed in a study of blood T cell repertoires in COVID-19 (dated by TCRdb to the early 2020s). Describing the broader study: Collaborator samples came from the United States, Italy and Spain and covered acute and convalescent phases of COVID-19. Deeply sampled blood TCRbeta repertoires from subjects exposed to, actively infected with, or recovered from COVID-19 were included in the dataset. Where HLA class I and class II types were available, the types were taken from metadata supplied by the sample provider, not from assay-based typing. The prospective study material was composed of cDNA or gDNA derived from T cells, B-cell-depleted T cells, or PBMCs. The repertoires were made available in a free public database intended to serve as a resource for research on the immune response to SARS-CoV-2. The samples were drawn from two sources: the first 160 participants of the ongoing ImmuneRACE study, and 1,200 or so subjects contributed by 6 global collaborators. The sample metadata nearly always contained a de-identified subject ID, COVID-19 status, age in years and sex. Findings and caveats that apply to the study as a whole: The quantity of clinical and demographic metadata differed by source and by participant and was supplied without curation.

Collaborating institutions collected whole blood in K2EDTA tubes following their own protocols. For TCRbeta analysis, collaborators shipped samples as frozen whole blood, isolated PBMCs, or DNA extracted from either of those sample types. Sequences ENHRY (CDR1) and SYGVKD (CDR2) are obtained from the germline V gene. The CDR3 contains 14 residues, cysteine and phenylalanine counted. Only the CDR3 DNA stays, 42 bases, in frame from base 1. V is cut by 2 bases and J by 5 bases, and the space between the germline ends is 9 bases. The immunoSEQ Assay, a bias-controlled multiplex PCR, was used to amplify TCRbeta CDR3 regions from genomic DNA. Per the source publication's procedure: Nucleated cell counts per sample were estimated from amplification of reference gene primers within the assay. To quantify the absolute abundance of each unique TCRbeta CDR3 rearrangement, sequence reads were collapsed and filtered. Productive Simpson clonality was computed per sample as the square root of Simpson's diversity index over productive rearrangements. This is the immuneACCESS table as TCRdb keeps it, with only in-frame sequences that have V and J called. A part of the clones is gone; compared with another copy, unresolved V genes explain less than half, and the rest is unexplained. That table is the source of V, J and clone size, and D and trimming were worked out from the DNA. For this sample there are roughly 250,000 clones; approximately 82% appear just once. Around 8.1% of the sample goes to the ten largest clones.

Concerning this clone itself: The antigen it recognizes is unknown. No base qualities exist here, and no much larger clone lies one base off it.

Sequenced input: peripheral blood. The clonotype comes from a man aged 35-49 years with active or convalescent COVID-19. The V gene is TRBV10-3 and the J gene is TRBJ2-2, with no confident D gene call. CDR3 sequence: CAISEARATGELFF. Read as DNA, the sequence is TGTGCCATCAGTGAGGCCCGAGCGACCGGGGAGCTGTTTTTT.